Presented here are 8 T cell receptor beta chains from one specimen sequenced in a study of blood T cell repertoires in COVID-19. Data came from immunoSEQ multiplex PCR; TCRdb stores just in-frame clones and leaves some out. This table has tens of thousands of clones, roughly four fifths appearing once. The material sequenced was peripheral blood. The receptors stem from a woman aged 55 to 70 with acute or convalescent COVID-19.

This rearrangement joins TRBV6-5 to TRBJ1-2; no clear D gene. Germline V gives CDR1 MNHEY, CDR2 SVGAGI. Deletions cut 0 bases from V and 6 bases from J, with 14 bases between. This CDR3 comprises 15 residues. The CDR3, as DNA: TGTGCCAGCAGTTACTCCACCCGCGACAAAAATGGCTACACCTTC. Translated: CASSYSTRDKNGYTF.

The CDR3 nucleotides are TGTGCCAGCAAGAGTGGGGGGGAAACCTACGAGCAGTACTTC. Translating it yields CASKSGGETYEQYF. This sequence joins TRBV27 and TRBJ2-7; TRBD2 agrees at 7 bases. The V segment lost 7 bases and the J segment 2 bases; nucleotides outside the gene matches: 8. Germline-derived CDR1 and CDR2 are MNHEY and SMNVEV (reference sequence). The CDR3 spans 14 residues.

The CDR3 nucleotides are TGTGCCAGCAGAAAAGCGGGGGGCCAAGATACGCAGTATTTT. Encoded protein: CASRKAGGQDTQYF. The V gene is TRBV6-5, the J gene TRBJ2-3; TRBD2 aligns across 9 bases. CDR1 and CDR2 from the germline V gene are MNHEY and SVGAGI. The junction had 6 bases not matched to a gene; V was cut back by 6 bases and J by 5 bases. CDR3 length equals 14 residues.

Written as DNA, the CDR3 is TGTGCCAGCAGCCTCAAGCGGGGAGGGAGCACAGATACGCAGTATTTT. Encoded protein: CASSLKRGGSTDTQYF. The V gene is TRBV7-8, the J gene TRBJ2-3; the match to TRBD2 covers 7 bases. CDR1 and CDR2 (germline): SGHVS, FQNEAQ. There are 16 residues in the CDR3. The trim removed 5 bases at V and 0 bases at J, leaving 8 bases unmatched.

The genes are TRBV14 and TRBJ2-4; 7 nucleotides line up with TRBD1. V trimming: 0 bases; J trimming: 3 bases; junction bases outside the gene matches: 2. The germline gives CDR1 SGHDN, CDR2 FVKESK. The CDR3 sequence is 15 residues long. In DNA form, the CDR3 reads TGTGCCAGCAGCCAAGATACAGGGGTCAAAAACATTCAGTACTTC. It yields the protein CASSQDTGVKNIQYF.

This sequence joins TRBV24-1 and TRBJ2-1; D is undetermined. Deletions cut 7 bases from V and 0 bases from J, with 9 bases between. CDR1 and CDR2 from the germline V gene are KGHDR and SFDVKD. The CDR3 consists of 14 residues. In DNA, the CDR3 is TGTGCCACCAGAGGTCCTAGCTCCTACAATGAGCAGTTCTTC. Its protein product is CATRGPSSYNEQFF.

The chain links TRBV2 to TRBJ1-1; possible D gene TRBD1, 6 bases. Trimming cost V 8 bases and J 4 bases, with 17 bases left between them. Germline V gene sequence: CDR1 SNHLY, CDR2 FYNNEI. This CDR3 contains 14 residues. The CDR3 here is CASSQGGGVTEAFF. The CDR3 bases are TGTGCCAGCTCCCAGGGTGGGGGCGTCACTGAAGCTTTCTTT. Based on the CDR3 plus reference TRBV2 and TRBJ1-1, the full variable domain is EPEVTQTPSHQVTQMGQEVILRCVPISNHLYFYWYRQILGQKVEFLVSFYNNEISEKSEIFDDQFSVERPDGSNFTLKIRSTKLEDSAMYFCASSQGGGVTEAFFGQGTRLTVV.

The chain is built from TRBV4-2 and TRBJ2-7, with 8 bases matching TRBD2. Germline values: CDR1 LGHNA, CDR2 YNFKEQ. The CDR3 length is 18 residues. Trimming removed 2 bases from V and 4 bases from J; junction bases left unmatched: 16. The CDR3 DNA follows: TGTGCCAGCAGCCAAACCACCGCCCGCAGCGGGGGAGGTTACGAGCAGTACTTC. As protein: CASSQTTARSGGGYEQYF.